This TCR beta chain was observed in a study of regulatory T cells in long-lasting Graves disease (dated by TCRdb to the early 2020s). A note on the overall study: Newly diagnosed Graves' disease patients had taken antithyroid drugs for less than 3 months. The study was conducted in China and was registered as a clinical trial. Patients with persistent Graves' disease were compared with patients with newly diagnosed Graves' disease using TCR sequencing and RNA sequencing of peripheral blood. A total of roughly 35 samples were covered by TCR sequencing, comprising approximately 13 persistent and roughly 20 newly diagnosed Graves' disease patients.

There are many counts of this clonotype. Its binding antigen is unknown. No qualities accompany the bases; no much larger clone lies one base away. General study outcomes and caveats: Persistent patients shared more public clonotypes among themselves (over 2,500) than newly diagnosed patients did (over 900). Sequencing and analysis were restricted to the TCR beta chain. Because the primary lesion, thyroid tissue, could not be accessed, the study looked at peripheral blood alone. Persistent Graves' disease patients showed lower TCR Shannon entropy and fewer highly expanded clones than newly diagnosed patients, suggesting clonal expansion. Persistent disease showed preferential use of TRBV28, TRBJ1-2 and TRBJ2-5, whereas newly diagnosed disease favored TRBV20-1 and TRBJ2-1. The authors noted that the small sample size was a limitation that may lower accuracy.

Preparation of the library involved multiplex PCR. The listed sequencing device is Illumina HiSeq 4000. CDR3 regions were amplified by Arm-PCR with iRepertoire HTBI primers to construct TCR beta libraries. Before sequencing, the PCR products went through gel purification. Per the source publication's procedure: Gene usage analysis of CDR3 amino acid clonotypes used the approximately 62 TRBV and more than 13 TRBJ segments found across samples. COPE and FqMerger were used to merge filtered high-quality paired reads into contigs. BLAST was used to align contigs to IMGT TRBV, TRBD and TRBJ reference genes, and CDR3 was defined according to IMGT. Clonotypes above 0.1% frequency were classified as highly expanded clones. Repertoire diversity was measured by Shannon entropy, and V-J evenness by the Gini coefficient. Clonotypes shared by more than one individual were considered public. The public reads were quality trimmed at Q25 with fastp and then assembled into clones with MiXCR by TCRdb, keeping productive beta chains. Every entry covers one CDR3 protein and lists the most common genes and DNA from its rows. TCRdb, rather than the study authors, made the V and J calls. This sample gives 250,000 or so distinct CDR3 sequences in total; 20% to 25% of them show up just once. 14% of the sample comes from the top ten.

What the time point label conveys for this sample: newly diagnosed GD, antithyroid drugs for less than 3 months. For both TCR sequencing and RNA sequencing, RNA was extracted from PBMCs using TRIzol. The diagnosis of Graves' disease was made according to American Thyroid Association guidelines. The patients came from an endocrinology department in Xi'an, China. Each patient gave roughly 8.4 milliliters of peripheral blood, collected in an EDTA anticoagulant tube. Ficoll Paque Plus density gradient separation was used to isolate PBMCs, and no further T cell sorting was done. An Agilent 2100 Bioanalyzer and agarose gel were used to check RNA quality, while a NanoDrop 2000 measured RNA concentration. The V end loses 5 bases and the J end loses 4 bases, and a stretch of 17 bases separates them. Counted from cysteine to phenylalanine, this CDR3 has 15 amino acids. Only the CDR3 portion is preserved as DNA: 45 bases, with reading frame beginning at the first base. CDR1 and CDR2 were assigned from the germline V gene (reference sequence) as MNHEY and SMNVEV.

The chain joins TRBV27 to TRBJ1-2, with no D gene named confidently. The sample here was peripheral blood mononuclear cells (PBMCs), taken at new diagnosis, from a patient treated with antithyroid drugs. This TCR was recovered from a female donor with Graves disease. The CDR3 region reads CASSDQPGFGYGYTF. The DNA sequence is given as TGTGCCAGCAGTGACCAACCCGGGTTCGGCTATGGCTACACCTTC.